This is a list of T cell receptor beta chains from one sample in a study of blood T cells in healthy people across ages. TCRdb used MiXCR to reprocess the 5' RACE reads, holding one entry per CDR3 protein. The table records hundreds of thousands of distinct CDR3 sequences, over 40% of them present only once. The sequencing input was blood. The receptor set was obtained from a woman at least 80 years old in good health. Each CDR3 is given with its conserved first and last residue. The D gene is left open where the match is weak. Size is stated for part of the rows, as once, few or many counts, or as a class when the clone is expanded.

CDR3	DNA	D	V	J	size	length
CASSLRGARDTQYF	TGTGCCAGCAGTTTACGGGGGGCGAGGGATACGCAGTATTTT	.	TRBV27	TRBJ2-3	.	14
CASGWTGVNTGELFF	TGTGCCAGCGGGTGGACAGGGGTGAACACCGGGGAGCTGTTTTTT	TRBD1	TRBV7-9	TRBJ2-2	.	15
CASSNSDRISYEQYF	TGTGCCAGCAGTAACTCGGACAGGATATCCTACGAGCAGTACTTC	TRBD1	TRBV12-3/TRBV12-4	TRBJ2-7	.	15
CAWSVLGPTQYF	TGTGCCTGGAGTGTACTGGGCCCTACGCAGTATTTT	.	TRBV30	TRBJ2-3	many	12
CASSYSARPNTGELFF	TGTGCCAGCAGTTACTCGGCACGCCCGAACACCGGGGAGCTGTTTTTT	.	TRBV12-3/TRBV12-4	TRBJ2-2	few	16
CASSGVRGAEEETQYF	TGTGCCAGCAGCGGGGTCCGGGGAGCGGAAGAAGAGACCCAGTACTTC	.	TRBV9	TRBJ2-5	.	16
CASSLFSAAAVLLF	TGTGCCAGCAGCTTATTTTCGGCAGCCGCCGTCCTCCTCTTT	.	TRBV7-9	TRBJ1-6	.	14
CSVGGQFQNNEQFF	TGCAGCGTTGGGGGACAGTTCCAGAACAATGAGCAGTTCTTC	TRBD1	TRBV29-1	TRBJ2-1	.	14
CASSRPSQETQYF	TGTGCCAGCAGCCGACCGTCCCAAGAGACCCAGTACTTC	.	TRBV12-3/TRBV12-4	TRBJ2-5	many	13
CSGGGQIAKNIQYF	TGCAGCGGAGGGGGGCAGATAGCCAAAAACATTCAGTACTTC	.	TRBV20-1	TRBJ2-4	.	14
CASYRLMNTEAFF	TGTGCCTCTTATCGGCTTATGAACACTGAAGCTTTCTTT	.	TRBV28	TRBJ1-1	.	13
CANRRESNQPQHF	TGCGCCAACAGAAGAGAAAGCAATCAGCCCCAGCATTTT	.	TRBV5-1	TRBJ1-5	.	13
CSASNPSGDNEQFF	TGCAGTGCTTCTAACCCAAGTGGTGACAATGAGCAGTTCTTC	.	TRBV20-1	TRBJ2-1	once	14
CASSEDRLGGDAGRYF	TGTGCCAGCAGTGAAGATAGGCTTGGGGGGGATGCAGGTCGGTACTTC	TRBD2	TRBV2	TRBJ2-7	.	16
CASSQVFWGNNEQFF	TGCGCCAGCAGCCAAGTTTTTTGGGGGAACAATGAGCAGTTCTTC	.	TRBV4-1	TRBJ2-1	.	15
CASSPRGQNTDTQYF	TGTGCCAGCAGCCCCAGGGGGCAGAACACAGATACGCAGTATTTT	TRBD1	TRBV12-3/TRBV12-4	TRBJ2-3	many	15
CASSFGNLAGGQETQYF	TGTGCCAGCAGTTTCGGAAACCTAGCGGGAGGACAAGAGACCCAGTACTTC	TRBD2	TRBV28	TRBJ2-5	.	17
CASWWDREDTIYF	TGTGCCAGCTGGTGGGACAGGGAAGACACCATATATTTT	TRBD1	TRBV7-9	TRBJ1-3	.	13
CSVEDQRGWGETQYF	TGCAGCGTTGAAGATCAGCGGGGTTGGGGGGAGACCCAGTACTTC	TRBD2	TRBV29-1	TRBJ2-5	.	15
CASSQVWDWTSGGDYEQYF	TGCGCCAGCAGCCAAGTTTGGGACTGGACCTCGGGAGGGGACTACGAGCAGTACTTC	TRBD2	TRBV4-3	TRBJ2-7	.	19
CASSQEGGEQYF	TGTGCCAGCAGCCAGGAGGGTGGAGAGCAGTACTTC	.	TRBV16	TRBJ2-4	.	12
CSSATSEIGQPQHF	TGTTCCTCAGCAACCTCAGAGATAGGTCAGCCCCAGCATTTT	.	TRBV12-3/TRBV12-4	TRBJ1-5	few	14
CASSLVGQALNDRAYEQYF	TGTGCCAGCAGCTTGGTTGGACAGGCTCTTAACGATAGGGCCTACGAGCAGTACTTC	TRBD1	TRBV5-5	TRBJ2-7	.	19
CASSPFTGTDNYGYTF	TGTGCCAGCTCACCATTCACCGGGACGGACAACTATGGCTACACCTTC	.	TRBV18	TRBJ1-2	.	16
CASALSTGELFF	TGTGCCAGCGCACTTTCCACCGGGGAGCTGTTTTTT	.	TRBV18	TRBJ2-2	once	12
CASSQVGGRGANVLTF	TGCGCCAGCAGCCAAGTGGGGGGGAGAGGGGCCAACGTCCTGACTTTC	TRBD2	TRBV4-3	TRBJ2-6	.	16
CATEGGSTDTQYF	TGTGCCACCGAGGGGGGCAGCACAGATACGCAGTATTTT	.	TRBV24-1	TRBJ2-3	few	13
CSAAAGGADTQYF	TGCAGTGCTGCAGCAGGAGGGGCAGATACGCAGTATTTT	.	TRBV20-1	TRBJ2-3	many	13
CASSQVQGRWETQYF	TGTGCCAGCAGCCAAGTACAGGGGAGGTGGGAGACCCAGTACTTC	.	TRBV3-1	TRBJ2-5	.	15
CASSEKTGEGKLAKNIQYF	TGTGCCAGCAGTGAAAAGACGGGGGAAGGCAAACTAGCCAAAAACATTCAGTACTTC	.	TRBV25-1	TRBJ2-4	many	19
CSARANFGGQPQHF	TGCAGTGCTAGAGCAAACTTTGGGGGTCAGCCCCAGCATTTT	.	TRBV20-1	TRBJ1-5	.	14
CSARDMSQVPGSQHF	TGCAGTGCTAGAGATATGTCGCAGGTCCCCGGTTCCCAGCATTTT	.	TRBV20-1	TRBJ1-5	.	15
CSVSGPGDTQYF	TGCAGCGTCTCGGGTCCCGGGGATACGCAGTATTTT	.	TRBV29-1	TRBJ2-3	.	12
CASSSQGRGEKLFF	TGCGCCAGCAGCTCCCAGGGGAGGGGTGAAAAACTGTTTTTT	.	TRBV5-1	TRBJ1-4	.	14
CASSVTGRPNQPQHF	TGTGCCAGCAGTGTCACAGGGCGCCCCAATCAGCCCCAGCATTTT	.	TRBV28	TRBJ1-5	many	15
CASSLQYTSTTNYGYTF	TGTGCCAGCAGTCTACAATACACCTCGACAACTAACTATGGCTACACCTTC	.	TRBV12-3/TRBV12-4	TRBJ1-2	.	17
CASSVDQGFNEKLFF	TGTGCCAGCAGCGTAGACCAGGGATTTAATGAAAAACTGTTTTTT	.	TRBV9	TRBJ1-4	once	15
CASSLRLGRERNEQFF	TGTGCCAGCAGCTTAAGGTTGGGGCGGGAGAGGAATGAGCAGTTCTTC	TRBD2	TRBV7-3	TRBJ2-1	many	16
CASSQDLPRQYF	TGCGCCAGCAGCCAAGATCTACCCCGGCAGTACTTC	.	TRBV4-1	TRBJ2-5	few	12
CASSLGQDYEQYF	TGCGCCAGCAGCTTGGGACAAGACTACGAGCAGTACTTC	.	TRBV5-1	TRBJ2-7	.	13
CASSSRSSTGELFF	TGCGCCAGCAGCTCCCGGTCGAGCACCGGGGAGCTGTTTTTT	.	TRBV5-1	TRBJ2-2	.	14
CASSQGAAGSYEQYF	TGTGCCAGCAGCCAAGGTGCAGCGGGGTCCTACGAGCAGTACTTC	TRBD2	TRBV4-2	TRBJ2-7	many	15
CASSLTYTADTQYF	TGTGCCAGCAGCTTAACCTACACTGCAGATACGCAGTATTTT	.	TRBV7-9	TRBJ2-3	many	14
CAWSAGIAYEQYF	TGTGCCTGGAGTGCTGGGATAGCCTACGAGCAGTACTTC	.	TRBV30	TRBJ2-7	.	13
CASSPPGFYGYTF	TGTGCCAGCAGTCCGCCAGGGTTCTATGGCTACACCTTC	.	TRBV12-3/TRBV12-4	TRBJ1-2	.	13
CASSGGQPIQETQYF	TGTGCCAGCAGCGGCGGACAGCCAATCCAAGAGACCCAGTACTTC	.	TRBV9	TRBJ2-5	many	15
CASSQETPGGHNEQFF	TGTGCCAGCAGCCAAGAAACTCCGGGGGGGCACAATGAGCAGTTCTTC	TRBD2	TRBV4-2	TRBJ2-1	.	16
CSAGPEGKTDTQYF	TGCAGTGCAGGCCCGGAAGGGAAGACAGATACGCAGTATTTT	.	TRBV20-1	TRBJ2-3	.	14
CAISESKTSGDTQYF	TGTGCCATCAGTGAGTCGAAGACTAGCGGGGATACGCAGTATTTT	TRBD2	TRBV10-3	TRBJ2-3	.	15
CASSETAALSYNEQFF	TGTGCCAGCAGTGAAACAGCGGCACTCTCCTACAATGAGCAGTTCTTC	.	TRBV6-1	TRBJ2-1	.	16
CASSLQGQVDQPQHF	TGTGCCAGCAGCTTACAGGGACAGGTCGACCAGCCCCAGCATTTT	TRBD1	TRBV7-2	TRBJ1-5	.	15
CASSQDLRAGATSYEQYF	TGTGCCAGCAGCCAAGATTTGAGGGCGGGGGCAACTTCCTACGAGCAGTACTTC	.	TRBV4-2	TRBJ2-7	.	18